This T cell receptor beta chain was captured by sequencing in a study of persistence of HIV-infected CD4 T cells. Overall study results and limits: Degenerate expanded CDR3beta sequences were enriched among CMV- and Gag-responding cells.

Anti-CD3/anti-CD28 beads served as a nonspecific positive control stimulus. Sorting selected CD4+ T cells upregulating both CD40 ligand and CD69. Donors had undetectable plasma HIV-1 RNA, under 50 copies/mL, for 4+ years. This CDR3 has 17 amino acids. V gave up 4 bases and J gave up 0 bases, with 16 bases separating them. In germline, CDR1 is MNHNS, CDR2 SASEGT. As for this clone: Its antigen is undetermined.

This was the immunoSEQ version 4 assay in survey mode. Using immunoSEQ multiplex PCR, the repertoire was profiled, and TCRdb retains in-frame clones only, with some absent. Of roughly 35,000 clones listed, approximately 86% are singletons. Sequenced here: CD4+ T cells sorted from PBMCs after approximately 18-hour stimulation, sampled from a patient who received antiretroviral therapy. This receptor was obtained from an adult man with HIV who was CMV-seropositive. The chain carries TRBV6-1 and TRBJ2-1; D is perhaps TRBD1 (6 bases). This CDR3 is CASSATDRSSSYNEQFF. CDR3 sequence (DNA): TGTGCCAGCAGTGCCACCGACAGGTCGAGCTCCTACAATGAGCAGTTCTTC.